This T cell receptor (beta chain) was captured by sequencing in a study of CD8+ T cells in alopecia areata. Background on the study: After 6 to 18 months of tofacitinib, follow-up continued 6 months off drug.

As for this clone: Its antigen is still unknown.

This CDR3 contains 18 residues. CDR1 is LGHNA, CDR2 YSLEER, per germline. V shed 2 bases, J shed 3 bases, and the junction held 8 bases outside the gene matches. General study findings and limits: In scalp, tofacitinib significantly decreased clonality and expanded CD8+ clones among the top 100.

Regarding treatment: oral pan-JAK inhibitor, 5-10 mg twice daily. Samples from alopecia areata patients were lesional scalp punch biopsies and peripheral blood. Investigators isolated RNA and reverse transcribed it into cDNA to act as the sequencing template. This table comes from immunoSEQ multiplex PCR, and its TCRdb copy is limited to in-frame clones, with some not included. The repertoire holds 10,000 to 15,000 clones, with 65% to 70% as singletons. The receptor was derived from a human donor with alopecia areata. Sequencing was performed on skin, taken at week 4, from a patient treated with tofacitinib. The rearrangement uses TRBV4-3 and TRBJ2-5; 14 bases line up with TRBD2. The CDR3 nucleotides read TGCGCCAGCAGCCAACGACTAGCGGGGGGGCAGTTTGAAGAGACCCAGTACTTC. Its protein is CASSQRLAGGQFEETQYF.